This TCR beta chain was observed in a study of PD-1 blockade in classical Hodgkin lymphoma. Time point defined: cycle 4 day 1 (C4D1), after 6 weeks of nivolumab. Each of the patients experienced relapse following autologous stem cell transplantation, and their brentuximab vedotin exposure differed. The germline CDR1 and CDR2 sequences are MNHNY and SVGAGI (reference sequence). The CDR3 loop spans 14 amino acids. The V end lost 2 bases, the J end lost 11 bases, and 18 bases lay between the germline ends. Study-wide results and caveats: There was a significant rise in CD4+ TCR diversity by C4D1, with no such rise for CD8+. Underlying causes for the observed repertoire differences were not defined, possibly disease activity or prior therapy.

Details on this clone: Its antigen is as yet unknown.

Libraries were prepared by immunoSEQ multiplex PCR; TCRdb keeps only in-frame clonotypes and omits some of them. The table shows around 60,000 clones, with roughly 85% occurring only once. The chain has TRBV6-6 and TRBJ1-2; TRBD1 might be the D (5 bases). This receptor was identified in a human donor with classical Hodgkin lymphoma. The material sequenced was peripheral blood mononuclear cells (PBMCs), taken before the fourth cycle of nivolumab. The CDR3 DNA follows: TGTGCCAGCAGTTACCCAGACGACAGTAAAAGGTACACCTTC. It yields the protein CASSYPDDSKRYTF.